This TCR beta chain comes out of a study of identical twins. Study results and caveats: Interpretation of the results relied on cross-sectional statistical analysis and not on following the same donors.

As for this clonotype: Its specificity is unknown.

The V gene's germline CDR1 is MNHNY and CDR2 SVGAGI (reference sequence). This CDR3 spans 14 amino acids. V shed 3 bases and J shed 4 bases, with 11 bases lying between them. A single record per CDR3 protein comes from TCRdb applying MiXCR to the 5' RACE reads. The repertoire holds around 1.7 million distinct CDR3 sequences, with less than 35% as singletons. This TCR derives from a newborn girl in good health. Sequencing used cord blood. The chain links TRBV6-6 to TRBJ2-3; TRBD1 or TRBD2 may be the D gene (5 bases each). The CDR3 protein is CASSYLGAADTQYF. The CDR3 coding sequence is TGTGCCAGCAGTTATCTCGGGGCGGCAGATACGCAGTATTTT.